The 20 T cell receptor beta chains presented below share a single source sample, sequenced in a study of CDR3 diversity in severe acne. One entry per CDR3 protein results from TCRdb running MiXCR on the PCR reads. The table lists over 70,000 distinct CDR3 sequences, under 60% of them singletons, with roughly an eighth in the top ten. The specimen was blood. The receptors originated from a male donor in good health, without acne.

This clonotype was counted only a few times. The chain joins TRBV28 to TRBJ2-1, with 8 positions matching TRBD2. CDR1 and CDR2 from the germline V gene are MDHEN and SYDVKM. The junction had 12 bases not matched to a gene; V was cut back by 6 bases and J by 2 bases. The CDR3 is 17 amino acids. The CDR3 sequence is CASSTSGGAQTYNEQFF. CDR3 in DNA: TGTGCCAGCAGCACCTCGGGAGGGGCGCAAACCTACAATGAGCAGTTCTTC.

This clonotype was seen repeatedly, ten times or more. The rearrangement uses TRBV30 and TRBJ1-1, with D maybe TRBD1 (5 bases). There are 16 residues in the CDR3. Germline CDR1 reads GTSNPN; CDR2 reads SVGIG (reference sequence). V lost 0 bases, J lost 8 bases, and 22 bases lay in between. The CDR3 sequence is CAWSVPGRGDYKEAFF. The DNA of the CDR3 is TGTGCCTGGAGTGTACCGGGACGGGGCGATTATAAGGAAGCTTTCTTT.

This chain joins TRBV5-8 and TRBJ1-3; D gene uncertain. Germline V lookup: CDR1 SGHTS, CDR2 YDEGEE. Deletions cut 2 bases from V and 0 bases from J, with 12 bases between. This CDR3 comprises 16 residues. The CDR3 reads CASSLPGLPSGNTIYF. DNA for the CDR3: TGTGCCAGCAGCTTACCCGGGTTACCCTCTGGAAACACCATATATTTT.

This CDR3 is CASSQAVRSSYNEQFF. The CDR3, as DNA: TGTGCCAGCAGCCAAGCGGTCCGGAGCTCCTACAATGAGCAGTTCTTC. The rearrangement uses TRBV14 and TRBJ2-1, with D uncertain. The germline gives CDR1 SGHDN, CDR2 FVKESK. The CDR3 totals 16 residues. V lost 1 base to trimming and J lost 0 bases, with 10 bases between them.

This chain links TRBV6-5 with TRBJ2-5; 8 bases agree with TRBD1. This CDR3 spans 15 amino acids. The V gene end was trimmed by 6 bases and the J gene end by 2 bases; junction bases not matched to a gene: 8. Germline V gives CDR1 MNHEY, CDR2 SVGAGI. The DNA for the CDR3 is TGTGCCAGCAGCCCGCAGGGGGCCAAACAAGAGACCCAGTACTTC. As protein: CASSPQGAKQETQYF.

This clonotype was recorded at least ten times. CDR3 nucleotide sequence: TGTGCCAGCAGCTCGGACAGGGGGAACTATGGCTACACCTTC. This translates into CASSSDRGNYGYTF. V usage is TRBV7-3 and J usage is TRBJ1-2, with TRBD1 matching over 10 bases. V trimming: 4 bases; J trimming: 2 bases; junction bases outside the gene matches: 1. Germline V gene data show CDR1 as SGHTA and CDR2 as FQGTGA. The CDR3 is made up of 14 amino acids.

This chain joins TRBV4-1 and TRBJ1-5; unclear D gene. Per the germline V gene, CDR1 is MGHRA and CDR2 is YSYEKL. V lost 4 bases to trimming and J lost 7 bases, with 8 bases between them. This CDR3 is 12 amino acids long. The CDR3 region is CASSPPGQPQHF. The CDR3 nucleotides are TGCGCCAGCAGCCCGCCGGGGCAGCCCCAGCATTTT.

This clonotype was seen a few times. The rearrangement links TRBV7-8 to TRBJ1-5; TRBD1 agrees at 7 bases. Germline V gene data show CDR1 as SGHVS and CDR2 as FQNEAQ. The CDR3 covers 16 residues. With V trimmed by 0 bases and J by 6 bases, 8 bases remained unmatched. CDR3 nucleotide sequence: TGTGCCAGCAGCTTAGCTCCAAGGACAGGCAGTCAGCCCCAGCATTTT. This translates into CASSLAPRTGSQPQHF.

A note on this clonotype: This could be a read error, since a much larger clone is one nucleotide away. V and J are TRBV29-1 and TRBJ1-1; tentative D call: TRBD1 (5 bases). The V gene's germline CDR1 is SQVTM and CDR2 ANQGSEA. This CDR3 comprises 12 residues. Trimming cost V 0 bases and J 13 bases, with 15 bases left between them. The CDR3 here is CSVEDLGRGLFF. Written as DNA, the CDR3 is TGCAGCGTTGAAGATCTCGGACGGGGACTTTTCTTT.

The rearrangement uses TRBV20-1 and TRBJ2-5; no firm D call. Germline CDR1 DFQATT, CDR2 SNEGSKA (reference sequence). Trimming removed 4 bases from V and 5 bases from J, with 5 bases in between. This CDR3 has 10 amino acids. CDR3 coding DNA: TGCAGTGCTAATGGGGAGACCCAGTACTTC. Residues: CSANGETQYF.

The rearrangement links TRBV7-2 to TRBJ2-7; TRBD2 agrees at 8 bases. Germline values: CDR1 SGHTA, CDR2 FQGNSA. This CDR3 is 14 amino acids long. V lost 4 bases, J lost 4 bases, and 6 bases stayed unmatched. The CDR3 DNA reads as TGTGCCAGCAGCTGGGGTAGCGGGGAGTACGAGCAGTACTTC. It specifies CASSWGSGEYEQYF.

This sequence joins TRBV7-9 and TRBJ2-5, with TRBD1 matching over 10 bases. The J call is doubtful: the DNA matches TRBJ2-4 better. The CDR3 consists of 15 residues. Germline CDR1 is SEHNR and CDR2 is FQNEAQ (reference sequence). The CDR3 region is CASSQGQGLKNIQYF. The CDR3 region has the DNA TGTGCCAGCAGCCAGGGACAGGGGCTAAAAAACATTCAGTACTTC.

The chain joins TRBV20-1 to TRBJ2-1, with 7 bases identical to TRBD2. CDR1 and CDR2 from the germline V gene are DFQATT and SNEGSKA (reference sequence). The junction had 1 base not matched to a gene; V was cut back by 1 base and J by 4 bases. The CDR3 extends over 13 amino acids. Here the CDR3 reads CSARAGGYNEQFF. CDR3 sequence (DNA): TGCAGTGCTAGAGCGGGAGGTTACAATGAGCAGTTCTTC.

CDR3 sequence: CSVVGREFGTDTQYF. The CDR3, as DNA: TGCAGCGTTGTAGGCAGGGAGTTCGGCACAGATACGCAGTATTTT. V gene TRBV29-1 combines with J gene TRBJ2-3, with D perhaps given as TRBD1 or TRBD2 (5 bases each). V was pared by 4 bases and J by 1 base, with 15 bases between. Per the germline V gene, CDR1 is SQVTM and CDR2 is ANQGSEA. The CDR3 covers 15 residues.

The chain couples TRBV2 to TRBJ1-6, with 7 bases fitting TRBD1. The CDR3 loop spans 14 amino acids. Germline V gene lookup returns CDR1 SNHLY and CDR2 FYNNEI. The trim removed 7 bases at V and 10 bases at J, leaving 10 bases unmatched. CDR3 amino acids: CASTNFQQGSPLHF. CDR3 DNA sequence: TGTGCCAGCACCAACTTTCAACAGGGGTCACCCCTCCACTTT.

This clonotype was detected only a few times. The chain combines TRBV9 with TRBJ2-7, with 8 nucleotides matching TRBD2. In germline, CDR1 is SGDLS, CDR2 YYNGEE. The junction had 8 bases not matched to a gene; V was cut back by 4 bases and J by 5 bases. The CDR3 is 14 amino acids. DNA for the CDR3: TGTGCCAGCAGCACGTATAGCGGGGACGACGAGCAGTACTTC. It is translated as CASSTYSGDDEQYF.

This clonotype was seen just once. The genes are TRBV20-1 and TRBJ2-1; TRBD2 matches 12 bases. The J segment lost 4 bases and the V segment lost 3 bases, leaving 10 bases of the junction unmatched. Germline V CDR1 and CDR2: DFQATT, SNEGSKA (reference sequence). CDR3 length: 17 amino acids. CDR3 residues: CSASASGRAWEYNEQFF. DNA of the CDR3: TGCAGTGCTAGTGCTAGCGGGAGGGCCTGGGAGTACAATGAGCAGTTCTTC.

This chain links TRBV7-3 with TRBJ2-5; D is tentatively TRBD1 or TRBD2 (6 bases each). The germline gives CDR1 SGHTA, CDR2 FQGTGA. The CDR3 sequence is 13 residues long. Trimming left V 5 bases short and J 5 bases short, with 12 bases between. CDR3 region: CASSPGARETQYF. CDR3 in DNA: TGTGCCAGCAGCCCGGGGGCAAGGGAGACCCAGTACTTC. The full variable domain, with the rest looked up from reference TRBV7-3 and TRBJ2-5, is GAGVSQTPSNKVTEKGKYVELRCDPISGHTALYWYRQSLGQGPEFLIYFQGTGAADDSGLPNDRFFAVRPEGSVSTLKIQRTERGDSAVYLCASSPGARETQYFGPGTRLLVL.

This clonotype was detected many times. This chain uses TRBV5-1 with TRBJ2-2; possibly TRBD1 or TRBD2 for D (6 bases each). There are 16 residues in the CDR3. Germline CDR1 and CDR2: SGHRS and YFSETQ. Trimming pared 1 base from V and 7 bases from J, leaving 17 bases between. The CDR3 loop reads CASSLIERGQNGELFF. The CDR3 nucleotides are TGCGCCAGCAGCTTGATAGAACGGGGGCAAAACGGGGAGCTGTTTTTT.

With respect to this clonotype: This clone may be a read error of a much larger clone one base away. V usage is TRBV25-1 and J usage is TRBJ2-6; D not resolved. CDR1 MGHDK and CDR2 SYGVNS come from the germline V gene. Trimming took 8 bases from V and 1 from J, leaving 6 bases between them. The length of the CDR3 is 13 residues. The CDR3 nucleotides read TGTGCCAGCCATGCATCTGGGGCCAACGTCCTGACTTTC. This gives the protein CASHASGANVLTF. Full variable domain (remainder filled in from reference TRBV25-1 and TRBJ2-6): EADIYQTPRYLVIGTGKKITLECSQTMGHDKMYWYQQDPGMELHLIHYSYGVNSTEKGDLSSESTVSRIRTEHFPLTLESARPSHTSQYLCASHASGANVLTFGAGSRLTVL.